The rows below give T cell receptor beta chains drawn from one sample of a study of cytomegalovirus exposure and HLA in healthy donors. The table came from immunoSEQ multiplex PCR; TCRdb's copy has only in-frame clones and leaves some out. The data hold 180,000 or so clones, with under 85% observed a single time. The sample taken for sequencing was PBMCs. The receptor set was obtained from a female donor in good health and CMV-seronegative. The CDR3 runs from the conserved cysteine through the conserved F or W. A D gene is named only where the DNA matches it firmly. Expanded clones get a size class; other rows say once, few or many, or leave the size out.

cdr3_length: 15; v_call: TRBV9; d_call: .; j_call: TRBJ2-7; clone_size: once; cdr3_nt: TGTGCCAGCAGCCCCGGGGGTCACCAGATCTACGAGCAGTACTTC; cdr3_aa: CASSPGGHQIYEQYF
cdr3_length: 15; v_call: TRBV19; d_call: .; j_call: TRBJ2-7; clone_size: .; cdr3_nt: TGTGCCAGTAGTCTCTTGGACGGGGATGGCTACGAGCAGTACTTC; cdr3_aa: CASSLLDGDGYEQYF
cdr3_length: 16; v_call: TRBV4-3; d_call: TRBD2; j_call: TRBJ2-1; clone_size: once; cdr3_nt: TGCGCCAGCAGCCAAGGAAGCGGGGGAATCTACAATGAGCAGTTCTTC; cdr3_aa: CASSQGSGGIYNEQFF
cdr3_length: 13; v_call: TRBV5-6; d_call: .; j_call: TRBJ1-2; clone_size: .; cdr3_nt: TGTGCCAGCAGCCCCGGGACAAACTATGGCTACACCTTC; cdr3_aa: CASSPGTNYGYTF
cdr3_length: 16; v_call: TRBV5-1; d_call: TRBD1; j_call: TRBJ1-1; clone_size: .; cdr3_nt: TGCGCCAGCAGCTTGGGACAGGGTTTGGGTAACACTGAAGCTTTCTTT; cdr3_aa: CASSLGQGLGNTEAFF
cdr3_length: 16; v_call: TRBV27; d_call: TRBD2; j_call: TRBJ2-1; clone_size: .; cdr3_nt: TGTGCCAGCAGCTTCCTAAGCGGGGGGGCTTTTGCTGAGCAGTTCTTC; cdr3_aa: CASSFLSGGAFAEQFF
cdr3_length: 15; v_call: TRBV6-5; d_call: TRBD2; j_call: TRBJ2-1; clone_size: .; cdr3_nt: TGTGCCAGCAGTTACGGACTAGCGAACTACAATGAGCAGTTCTTC; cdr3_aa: CASSYGLANYNEQFF
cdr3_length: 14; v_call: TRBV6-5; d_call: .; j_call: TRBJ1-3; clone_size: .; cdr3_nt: TGTGCCAGCACCTCAGGGTTATCTGGAAACACCATATATTTT; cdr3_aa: CASTSGLSGNTIYF
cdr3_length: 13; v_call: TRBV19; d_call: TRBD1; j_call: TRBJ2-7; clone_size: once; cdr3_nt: TGTGCCAGCCACAGGGGGCTGGGGTACGAGCAGTACTTC; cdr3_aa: CASHRGLGYEQYF
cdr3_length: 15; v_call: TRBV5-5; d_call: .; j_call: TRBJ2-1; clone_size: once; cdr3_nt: TGTGCCAGCAGCCTTGGAGGGGCCTTCTACAATGAGCAGTTCTTC; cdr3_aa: CASSLGGAFYNEQFF
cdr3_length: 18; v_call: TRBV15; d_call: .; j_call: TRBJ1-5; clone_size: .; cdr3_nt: TGTGCCACCAGCAGAGAAGGGACAAGGCCTTATAGCAATCAGCCCCAGCATTTT; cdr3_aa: CATSREGTRPYSNQPQHF
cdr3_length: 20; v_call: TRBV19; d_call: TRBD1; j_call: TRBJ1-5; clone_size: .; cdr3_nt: TGTGCCAGTAGTCCTCTGCCGAAGGACAGGGGGCTCTGGAGCAATCAGCCCCAGCATTTT; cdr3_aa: CASSPLPKDRGLWSNQPQHF
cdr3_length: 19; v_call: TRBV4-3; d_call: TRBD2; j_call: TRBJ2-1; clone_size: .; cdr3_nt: TGCGCCAGCAGCCCCCGACTAGCGGGGGCCCTGAGCTCCTACAATGAGCAGTTCTTC; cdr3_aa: CASSPRLAGALSSYNEQFF
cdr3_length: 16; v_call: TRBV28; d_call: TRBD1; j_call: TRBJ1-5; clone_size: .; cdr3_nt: TGTGCCAGCAGTTTCGGTGGCAGGGGGCACAATCAGCCCCAGCATTTT; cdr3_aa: CASSFGGRGHNQPQHF
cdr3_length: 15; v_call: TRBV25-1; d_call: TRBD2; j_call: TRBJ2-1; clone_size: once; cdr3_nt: TGTGCCAGCAGTGAATGGGGCGGGAGGGCAGATGAGCAGTTCTTC; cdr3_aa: CASSEWGGRADEQFF
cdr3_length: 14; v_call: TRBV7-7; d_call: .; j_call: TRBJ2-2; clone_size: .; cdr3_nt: TGTGCTAGCAGCTTAGTGGGTCGGGCCGGGGAGCTGTTTTTT; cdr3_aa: CASSLVGRAGELFF
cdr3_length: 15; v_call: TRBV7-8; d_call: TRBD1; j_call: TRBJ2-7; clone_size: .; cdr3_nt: TGTGCCAGCAGCCTCTCTCGGGACAGGGTCTACGAGCAGTACTTC; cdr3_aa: CASSLSRDRVYEQYF
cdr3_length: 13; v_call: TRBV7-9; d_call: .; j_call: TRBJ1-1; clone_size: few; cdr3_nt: TGTGCCAGCAGCACGACAGAGAACACTGAAGCTTTCTTT; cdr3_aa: CASSTTENTEAFF
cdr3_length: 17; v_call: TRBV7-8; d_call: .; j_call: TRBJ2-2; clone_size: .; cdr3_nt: TGTGCCAGCAGCCCCAGCGTCAGGGGCCAGAACACCGGGGAGCTGTTTTTT; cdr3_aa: CASSPSVRGQNTGELFF
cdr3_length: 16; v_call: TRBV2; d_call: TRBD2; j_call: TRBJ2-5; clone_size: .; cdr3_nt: TGTGCCAGCAGGGGTCGGGCGGGAGGGGGCCAAGAGACCCAGTACTTC; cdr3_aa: CASRGRAGGGQETQYF
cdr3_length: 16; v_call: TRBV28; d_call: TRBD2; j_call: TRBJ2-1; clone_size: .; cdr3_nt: TGTGCCAGCAGTTCCAAGCGGGGGAGCTCCTACAATGAGCAGTTCTTC; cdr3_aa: CASSSKRGSSYNEQFF
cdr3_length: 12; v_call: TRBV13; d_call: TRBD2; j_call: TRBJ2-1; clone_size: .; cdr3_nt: TGTGCCAGCAGTCACGGGGGGAATGAGCAGTTCTTC; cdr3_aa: CASSHGGNEQFF
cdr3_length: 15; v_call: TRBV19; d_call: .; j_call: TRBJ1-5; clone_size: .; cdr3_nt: TGTGCCAGTAGTATAGTCCAGGGCCGCAATCAGCCCCAGCATTTT; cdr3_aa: CASSIVQGRNQPQHF
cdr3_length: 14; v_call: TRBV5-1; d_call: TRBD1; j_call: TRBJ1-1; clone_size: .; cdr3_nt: TGCGCCAGCAGCTTCCAGGGGGCTGACACTGAAGCTTTCTTT; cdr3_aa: CASSFQGADTEAFF
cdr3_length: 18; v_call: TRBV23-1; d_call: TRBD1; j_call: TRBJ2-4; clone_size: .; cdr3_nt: TGCGCCAGCACCAAAGACAGGGGGCGCTTTCCGGCCAAAAACATTCAGTACTTC; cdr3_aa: CASTKDRGRFPAKNIQYF
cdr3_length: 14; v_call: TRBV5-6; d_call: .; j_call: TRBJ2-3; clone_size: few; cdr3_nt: TGTGCCAGCAGCTTGGCTGGGTCGGGGGATACGCAGTATTTT; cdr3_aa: CASSLAGSGDTQYF
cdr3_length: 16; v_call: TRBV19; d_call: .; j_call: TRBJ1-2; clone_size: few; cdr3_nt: TGTGCCAGTAGTATATGGTCCTCCCGGCCGGGATATGGCTACACCTTC; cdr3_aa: CASSIWSSRPGYGYTF
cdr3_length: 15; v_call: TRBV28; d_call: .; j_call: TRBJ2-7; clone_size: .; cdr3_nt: TGTGCCAGCAGTATGAGCAGGGGTATCTCCTACGAGCAGTACTTC; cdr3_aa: CASSMSRGISYEQYF
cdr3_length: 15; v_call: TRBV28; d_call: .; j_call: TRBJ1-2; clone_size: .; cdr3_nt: TGTGCCAGCAGCCCCTCCGGTTTAGCTAACTATGGCTACACCTTC; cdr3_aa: CASSPSGLANYGYTF
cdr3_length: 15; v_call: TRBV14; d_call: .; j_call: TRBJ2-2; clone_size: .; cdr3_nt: TGTGCCAGCAGCCACCTTCAGGGTTTGGCCGGGGAGCTGTTTTTT; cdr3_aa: CASSHLQGLAGELFF
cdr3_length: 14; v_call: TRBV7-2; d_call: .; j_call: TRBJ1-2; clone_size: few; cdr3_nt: TGTGCCAGCAGCTTAGAGGGGAGGACATCCGGCTACACCTTC; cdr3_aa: CASSLEGRTSGYTF
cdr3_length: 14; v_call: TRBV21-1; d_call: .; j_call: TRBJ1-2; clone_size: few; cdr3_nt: TGTGCCAGCAGTCAGACAGGGCGGTTCCATGGCTACACCTTC; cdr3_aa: CASSQTGRFHGYTF
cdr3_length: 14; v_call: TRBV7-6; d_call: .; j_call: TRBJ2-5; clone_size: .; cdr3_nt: TGTGCCAGCAGCTTAGATCTAGCTGACGAGACCCAGTACTTC; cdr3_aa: CASSLDLADETQYF
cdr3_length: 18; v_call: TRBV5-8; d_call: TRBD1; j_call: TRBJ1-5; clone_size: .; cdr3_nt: TGTGCCAGCATCGGGGGACAGGGGGCTTTGTCTAGCAATCAGCCCCAGCATTTT; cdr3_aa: CASIGGQGALSSNQPQHF
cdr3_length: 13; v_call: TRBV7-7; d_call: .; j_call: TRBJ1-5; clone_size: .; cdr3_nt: TGTGCCAGCAGCTTAGATATTACTACGCCCCAGCATTTT; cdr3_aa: CASSLDITTPQHF
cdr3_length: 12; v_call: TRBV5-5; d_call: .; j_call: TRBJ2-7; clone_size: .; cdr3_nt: TGTGCCAGCAGCTGGAGCTCCTACGAGCAGTACTTC; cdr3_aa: CASSWSSYEQYF
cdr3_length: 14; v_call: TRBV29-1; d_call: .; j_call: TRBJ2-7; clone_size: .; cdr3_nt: TGCAGCGTTGATATCCAGGGAAGAGGAGACGAGCAGTACTTC; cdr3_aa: CSVDIQGRGDEQYF
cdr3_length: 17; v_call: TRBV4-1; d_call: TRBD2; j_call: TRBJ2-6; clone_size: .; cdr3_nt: TGCGCCAGCAGCCAAGATAGAAAGAGGGAGGGCCAGCTTGTCCTGACTTTC; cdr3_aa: CASSQDRKREGQLVLTF
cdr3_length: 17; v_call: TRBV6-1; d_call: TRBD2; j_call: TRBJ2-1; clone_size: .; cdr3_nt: TGTGCCAGCAGTGACGCTAGCGGGAGGGTCGGCTACAATGAGCAGTTCTTC; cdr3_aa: CASSDASGRVGYNEQFF
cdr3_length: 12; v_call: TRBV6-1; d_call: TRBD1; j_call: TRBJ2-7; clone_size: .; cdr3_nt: TGTGCCGTGTCCCGGGACAGTTACGAGCAGTACTTC; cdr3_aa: CAVSRDSYEQYF
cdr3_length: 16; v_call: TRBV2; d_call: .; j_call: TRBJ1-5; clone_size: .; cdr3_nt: TGTGCCAGCAGTCCCCGGACTGAACCTAGCAATCAGCCCCAGCATTTT; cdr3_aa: CASSPRTEPSNQPQHF
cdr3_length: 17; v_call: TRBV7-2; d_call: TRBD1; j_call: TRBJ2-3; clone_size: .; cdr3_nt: TGTGCCAGCAGCCGAACGAATCAGGGGGTGGGCACAGATACGCAGTATTTT; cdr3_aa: CASSRTNQGVGTDTQYF
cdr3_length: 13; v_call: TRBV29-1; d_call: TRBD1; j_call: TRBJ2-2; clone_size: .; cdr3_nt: TGCAGCGTTGTCCAGGGGGCGACCGGGGAGCTGTTTTTT; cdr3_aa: CSVVQGATGELFF
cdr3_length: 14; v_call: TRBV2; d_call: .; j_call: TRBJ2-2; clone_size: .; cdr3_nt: TGTGCCAGCAGGGGGCGGCCGAACACCGGGGAGCTGTTTTTT; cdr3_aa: CASRGRPNTGELFF
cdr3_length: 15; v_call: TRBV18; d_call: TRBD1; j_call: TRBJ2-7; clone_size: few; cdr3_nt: TGTGCCAGCGCAAGAACCGGGACAGGGGCCTACGAGCAGTACTTC; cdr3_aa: CASARTGTGAYEQYF
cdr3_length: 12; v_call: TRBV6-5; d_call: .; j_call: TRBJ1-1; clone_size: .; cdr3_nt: TGTGCCAGCAGTACTTCCGGGACACAAGCTTTCTTT; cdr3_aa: CASSTSGTQAFF
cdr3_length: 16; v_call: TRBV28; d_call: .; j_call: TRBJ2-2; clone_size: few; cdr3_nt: TGTGCCAGCAGTTTATCTCCTACATTAGGACTTCGGGAGCTGTTTTTT; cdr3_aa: CASSLSPTLGLRELFF
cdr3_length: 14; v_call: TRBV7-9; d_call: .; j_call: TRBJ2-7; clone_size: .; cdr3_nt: TGTGCCAGCAGCTTAGTCCAGGGAACTTACGAGCAGTACTTC; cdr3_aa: CASSLVQGTYEQYF
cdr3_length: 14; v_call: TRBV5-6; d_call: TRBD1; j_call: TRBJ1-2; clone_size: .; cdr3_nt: TGTGCCAGCAGCTTGGGGGACAGCGTCTATGGCTACACCTTC; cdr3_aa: CASSLGDSVYGYTF
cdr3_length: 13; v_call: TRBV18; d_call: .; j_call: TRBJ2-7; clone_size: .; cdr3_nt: TGTGCCAGCTCACCAACTCCTACCTACGAGCAGTACTTC; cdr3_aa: CASSPTPTYEQYF
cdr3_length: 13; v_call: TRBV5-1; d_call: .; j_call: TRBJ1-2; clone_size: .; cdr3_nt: TGCGCCAGCAGCTTGGGAGCAAGTTATGGCTACACCTTC; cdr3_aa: CASSLGASYGYTF
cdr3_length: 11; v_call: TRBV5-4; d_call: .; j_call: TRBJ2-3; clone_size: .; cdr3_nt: TGTGCCAGCAGCTCCGGTGCTACGCAGTATTTT; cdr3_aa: CASSSGATQYF
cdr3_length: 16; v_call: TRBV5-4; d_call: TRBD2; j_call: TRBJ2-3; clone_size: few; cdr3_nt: TGTGCCAGCAGCTCTAGCGGGGGGGCCCGCACAGATACGCAGTATTTT; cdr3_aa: CASSSSGGARTDTQYF
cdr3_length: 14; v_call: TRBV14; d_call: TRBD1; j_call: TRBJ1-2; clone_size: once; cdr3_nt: TGTGCCAGCAGCCACCGACAGGGCCCTTATGGCTACACCTTC; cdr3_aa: CASSHRQGPYGYTF